This paragraph reports one T cell receptor beta chain. Using immunoSEQ multiplex PCR, the repertoire was profiled, and TCRdb retains in-frame clones only, with some absent. The sample lists 130,000 or so clones, around 87% occurring once. The sample originates from a study of blood T cell repertoires in COVID-19. Trimming cost V 4 bases and J 4 bases, with 11 bases left between them. Per the germline V gene, CDR1 is KGHSH and CDR2 is LQKENI. This CDR3 is built from 14 residues. The chain employs TRBV18 and TRBJ2-1, with a tentative D call TRBD2 (5 bases). This sequence was found in a woman between 45 and 65 years old who had recovered from COVID-19. The sequenced sample was peripheral blood. For the CDR3, the DNA is TGTGCCAGCTCACAATCGAGCGGATACAATGAGCAGTTCTTC. This codes for CASSQSSGYNEQFF.